This T cell receptor (beta chain) was captured by sequencing in a study of T-cell reconstitution after alpha-beta-depleted transplantation in children. Whole-study findings and limits: Where alpha-beta T cells came from about two months after transplant was reportedly several hundred expanded graft clones. A year had passed since transplant, and T-cell counts and diversity by then came mostly from newly produced T cells. The high TCRbeta diversity at day 60 in some patients came from surviving recipient T cells and thymic progenitors.

This clonotype has ten or more counts. The antigen remains unidentified. As it was prepared, the TCRbeta library received unique molecular identifiers. One entry per CDR3 protein, called by TCRdb with MiXCR from the PCR reads. The repertoire has around 94,000 distinct CDR3 sequences, 4.5% to 7.5% of them found once; the top ten carry more than 5.5%. The V end was cut by 6 bases, the J end by 2 bases, with 11 bases between. Germline CDR1 SQVTM, CDR2 ANQGSEA. This CDR3 has 13 residues. The sequence derives from a female patient aged 2-15 years who had a stem cell transplant for Fanconi anemia, so the T cells may come from the graft donor. V and J are TRBV29-1 and TRBJ1-3; no clear D gene. The sample was PBMCs, mostly from graft donor cells, taken 60 days after TCRalphabeta/CD19-depleted stem cell transplant. DNA for the CDR3: TGCAGCGTAAACCTCCTCACTGGAAACACCATATATTTT. This translates into CSVNLLTGNTIYF.